Below, 28 T cell receptor beta chains from the same sample are listed, as sequenced in a study of cytomegalovirus exposure and HLA in healthy donors. Sequencing was performed with immunoSEQ multiplex PCR; in TCRdb, only in-frame clones are kept and a portion is missing. In the table there are fewer than 300,000 clones, over 75% of which are singletons. Sequencing input: PBMCs. These TCRs come from a woman in her late teens or twenties in good health and CMV-seronegative.

This chain connects TRBV4-3 to TRBJ1-2; D may be TRBD1 (5 bases). The CDR3 spans 14 residues. Germline-derived CDR1 and CDR2 are LGHNA and YSLEER. The V end lost 1 base, the J end lost 4 bases, and 10 bases lay between the germline ends. The CDR3 coding sequence is TGCGCCAGCAGCCAAGCAGGGTTTGCCTATGGCTACACCTTC. Translation gives CASSQAGFAYGYTF.

The sample holds a few counts of this clone. This chain joins TRBV27 and TRBJ1-2; no clear D gene. Germline V gene sequence: CDR1 MNHEY, CDR2 SMNVEV (reference sequence). The CDR3 runs to 13 residues. The CDR3 protein is CVARGRSTYGYTF. The CDR3 nucleotides are TGTGTCGCACGAGGGCGAAGCACCTATGGCTACACCTTC.

The chain employs TRBV6-1 and TRBJ1-1; 8 bases map to TRBD1. Germline V gives CDR1 MNHNS, CDR2 SASEGT. The V and J ends lost 6 bases and 2 bases, in that order; junction bases with no gene match: 5. The CDR3 runs to 14 residues. The CDR3 here is CASRPGQENTEAFF. DNA for the CDR3: TGTGCCAGCAGGCCGGGACAGGAAAACACTGAAGCTTTCTTT.

V is TRBV9 and J is TRBJ1-2; a weak D match, TRBD1 (6 bases). V lost 8 bases and J lost 7, with 12 bases in between. Per the germline V gene, CDR1 is SGDLS and CDR2 is YYNGEE. This CDR3 spans 11 amino acids. CDR3 sequence (DNA): TGTGCCAGTGGGGGCCCTTTTGGCTACACCTTC. Translating it yields CASGGPFGYTF.

V and J are TRBV28 and TRBJ2-6; weak D call: TRBD2 (5 bases). Deletions cut 8 bases from V and 0 bases from J, with 11 bases between. Germline CDR1 is MDHEN and CDR2 is SYDVKM. The CDR3 totals 15 residues. CDR3 nucleotides: TGTGCCAGCGGCGGCGGGTACTCTGGGGCCAACGTCCTGACTTTC. It encodes CASGGGYSGANVLTF.

The chain employs TRBV5-1 and TRBJ2-1; 10 bases match TRBD2. Germline V gene sequence: CDR1 SGHRS, CDR2 YFSETQ. CDR3 length equals 15 residues. V gave up 0 bases and J gave up 5 bases; unmatched junction bases: 2. This chain's CDR3 is CASSLETSGHNEQFF. CDR3 sequence (DNA): TGCGCCAGCAGCTTGGAGACTAGCGGGCACAATGAGCAGTTCTTC.

This sequence joins TRBV10-3 and TRBJ1-3; 7 bases align to TRBD1. V trimming: 7 bases; J trimming: 6 bases; junction bases outside the gene matches: 6. The CDR3 has 13 amino acids. Germline CDR1 ENHRY, CDR2 SYGVKD. Written as DNA, the CDR3 is TGTGCCATCACCGACAGGGAGGCAAACACCATATATTTT. Translating it yields CAITDREANTIYF.

This chain links TRBV9 with TRBJ2-3; TRBD1 matches 7 bases. Germline-derived CDR1 and CDR2 are SGDLS and YYNGEE. This CDR3 region has 15 residues. The J segment lost 4 bases and the V segment lost 3 bases, leaving 8 bases of the junction unmatched. In DNA, the CDR3 is TGTGCCAGCAGCGGGACAGGAACTAGGGCAGATACGCAGTATTTT. Protein product: CASSGTGTRADTQYF.

With respect to this clone: The junction departs from the called germline gene at one end, perhaps through a read error. This chain joins TRBV7-7 and TRBJ2-6; 9 nucleotides match TRBD1. Germline lookup yields CDR1 SSHAT and CDR2 FNYEAQ (reference sequence). CDR3 size: 17 residues. The CDR3 region is CASSPGQGRSGANVLTF. CDR3 in DNA: TGTGCTAGCAGCCCGGGACAGGGTCGTTCTGGGGCCAACGTCCTGACTTTC.

The J gene is TRBJ2-6, the V gene TRBV9, with a tentative D call TRBD1 (5 bases). This CDR3 is built from 14 residues. The germline V gene encodes CDR1 SGDLS and CDR2 YYNGEE. The germline V and J ends were trimmed by 3 bases and 1 base, with 5 bases remaining between them. Here the CDR3 DNA reads TGTGCCAGCAGCGGGACATCTGGGGCCAACGTCCTGACTTTC. This codes for CASSGTSGANVLTF.

The chain carries TRBV19 and TRBJ2-7; D is uncertain. Per the germline V gene, CDR1 is LNHDA and CDR2 is SQIVND (reference sequence). V lost 0 bases, J lost 1 base, and 7 bases lay in between. The CDR3 covers 14 residues. CDR3 loop: CASSIDSGSYEQYF. CDR3 nucleotide sequence: TGTGCCAGTAGTATAGATTCAGGATCCTACGAGCAGTACTTC.

The V and J genes are TRBV7-9 and TRBJ2-7; possible D gene TRBD2, 6 bases. The V gene's germline CDR1 is SEHNR and CDR2 FQNEAQ (reference sequence). The CDR3 contains 14 residues. V lost 1 base to trimming and J lost 10 bases, with 17 bases between them. The CDR3 nucleotides are TGTGCCAGCAGCTTAGATTCGGGTCGGGAGAGCCAGTACTTC. Encoded protein: CASSLDSGRESQYF.

The V and J genes are TRBV9 and TRBJ1-1; D might be TRBD1 (6 bases). There are 17 residues in the CDR3. The V gene's germline CDR1 is SGDLS and CDR2 YYNGEE. Trimming cost V 5 bases and J 4 bases, with 24 bases left between them. The CDR3 nucleotides are TGTGCCAGCAGGAGGGGTCCTAGCAGGGGTGAAAGCACTGAAGCTTTCTTT. Its translation: CASRRGPSRGESTEAFF.

CDR3 nucleotide sequence: TGTGCCAGTAGTATAGCCGGGCAGGGTGGATTCTACGAGCAGTACTTC. Protein product: CASSIAGQGGFYEQYF. V is TRBV19 and J is TRBJ2-7, with D possibly TRBD1 on 5 matching bases. The V end was cut by 1 base, the J end by 3 bases, with 16 bases between. The CDR3 has 16 residues. CDR1 and CDR2 (germline): LNHDA, SQIVND (reference sequence). Full variable domain (missing parts from reference TRBV19 and TRBJ2-7): DGGITQSPKYLFRKEGQNVTLSCEQNLNHDAMYWYRQDPGQGLRLIYYSQIVNDFQKGDIAEGYSVSREKKESFPLTVTSAQKNPTAFYLCASSIAGQGGFYEQYFGPGTRLTVT.

The chain has TRBV5-8 and TRBJ2-5; TRBD2 aligns across 11 bases. CDR3 length equals 15 residues. The germline V gene encodes CDR1 SGHTS and CDR2 YDEGEE. The junction had 3 bases not matched to a gene; V was cut back by 0 bases and J by 5 bases. The chain's CDR3 is CASSLALAGVETQYF. CDR3 nucleotide sequence: TGTGCCAGCAGCTTGGCACTAGCGGGAGTGGAGACCCAGTACTTC.

This chain uses TRBV6-5 with TRBJ2-1; D remains ambiguous. The ends were cut back, 3 bases at V and 9 bases at J, with 15 bases in the middle. This CDR3 comprises 14 residues. The V gene's germline CDR1 is MNHEY and CDR2 SVGAGI. The CDR3 here is CASSYSGSRFEQFF. CDR3 DNA: TGTGCCAGCAGTTATTCCGGTAGTCGGTTTGAGCAGTTCTTC.

This clone was seen only a few times. The chain couples TRBV25-1 to TRBJ2-7; possible D gene TRBD1, 5 bases. This CDR3 contains 13 residues. Trimming cost V 2 bases and J 2 bases, with 7 bases left between them. Germline V CDR1 and CDR2: MGHDK, SYGVNS. CDR3 amino acids: CASSERQTYEQYF. CDR3 nucleotide sequence: TGTGCCAGCAGTGAAAGACAGACCTACGAGCAGTACTTC.

The rearrangement uses TRBV5-6 and TRBJ2-3; possible D gene TRBD1, 8 bases. The V gene lost 2 bases and the J gene lost 6 bases, with 22 bases spanning the gap. Looked up from germline, CDR1 is SGHDT and CDR2 is YYEEEE. This CDR3 comprises 17 residues. As DNA, the CDR3 is TGTGCCAGCAGCTTCGCACAGGGGGGGTCGTGGTGGGATACGCAGTATTTT. This codes for CASSFAQGGSWWDTQYF.

The chain combines TRBV30 with TRBJ2-7; perhaps TRBD2 as D (6 bases). CDR1 is GTSNPN, CDR2 SVGIG, per germline (reference sequence). The CDR3 is 12 residues long. CDR3 amino acids: CAGLSGPYEQYF. CDR3 nucleotides: TGTGCGGGACTTAGCGGTCCTTACGAGCAGTACTTC.

This chain uses TRBV2 with TRBJ2-1; D not certain. CDR3 length equals 10 residues. Germline CDR1 and CDR2: SNHLY and FYNNEI. V lost 5 bases and J lost 9, with 5 bases in between. CDR3 amino acids: CASSRSEQFF. CDR3 DNA sequence: TGTGCCAGCAGTCGCAGTGAGCAGTTCTTC.

This clone was found a few times. This sequence joins TRBV27 and TRBJ1-1; the D is unclear. CDR3 length equals 13 residues. Between the trimmed V and J ends, which lost 2 bases and 6 bases, there was a span of 10 bases. The germline CDR1 and CDR2 sequences are MNHEY and SMNVEV (reference sequence). The CDR3 nucleotides read TGTGCCAGCAGTTTAGTCGGGGTCCCTGAAGCTTTCTTT. As protein: CASSLVGVPEAFF.

The chain is built from TRBV5-6 and TRBJ2-7, with a weak D call TRBD2 (6 bases). This CDR3 comprises 15 residues. CDR1 is SGHDT, CDR2 YYEEEE, per germline. V gave up 2 bases and J gave up 2 bases, with 14 bases separating them. The CDR3 region is CASSFRGSGTYEQYF. CDR3 in DNA: TGTGCCAGCAGCTTTCGGGGGTCAGGGACCTACGAGCAGTACTTC.

The chain joins TRBV15 to TRBJ1-5; the D is unclear. The CDR3 has 15 residues. Germline values: CDR1 LNHNV, CDR2 YYDKDF (reference sequence). The V and J ends lost 0 bases and 0 bases respectively, with 6 bases between them. This CDR3 is CATSRDPNSNQPQHF. The CDR3 DNA is TGTGCCACCAGCAGAGACCCTAATAGCAATCAGCCCCAGCATTTT.

The gene calls are TRBV7-3 and TRBJ2-1, with a possible D match to TRBD2 (5 bases). CDR3 size: 13 residues. Germline V CDR1 and CDR2: SGHTA, FQGTGA. V was shortened by 5 bases and J by 7 bases, with 12 bases between the two germline ends. The CDR3 sequence: CASSIIRGNEQFF. The CDR3 nucleotides read TGTGCCAGCAGCATAATTCGAGGGAATGAGCAGTTCTTC.

The count of this clone is one. The chain joins TRBV28 to TRBJ2-1; 11 nucleotides agree with TRBD2. Germline trimming cut 0 bases from V and 6 bases from J; bases unmatched to any gene: 1. The germline CDR1 and CDR2 sequences are MDHEN and SYDVKM. The CDR3 is 15 residues long. The CDR3 DNA reads TGTGCCAGCAGTTTATGGACTAGCGGGACCAATGAGCAGTTCTTC. It translates to CASSLWTSGTNEQFF.

V is TRBV7-8 and J is TRBJ1-3, with D tentatively TRBD1 (6 bases). CDR1 is SGHVS, CDR2 FQNEAQ, per germline. V was trimmed by 6 bases and J by 1 base, leaving 16 bases between them. The CDR3 is made up of 16 amino acids. DNA for the CDR3: TGTGCCAGCAGTCCCAGAAACAGGGTGTCTGGAAACACCATATATTTT. It is translated as CASSPRNRVSGNTIYF.

The chain couples TRBV9 to TRBJ2-5; D remains unclear. Germline loops: CDR1 SGDLS, CDR2 YYNGEE. V was trimmed by 4 bases and J by 4 bases, leaving 5 bases between them. There are 11 residues in the CDR3. This chain's CDR3 is CASSSGETQYF. The DNA of the CDR3 is TGTGCCAGCAGCTCCGGAGAGACCCAGTACTTC.

The chain employs TRBV11-2 and TRBJ2-3; 8 bases are shared with TRBD2. The CDR3 loop spans 16 amino acids. CDR1 is SGHAT and CDR2 is FQNNGV in the germline V gene. The trim removed 3 bases at V and 2 bases at J, leaving 7 bases unmatched. In DNA, the CDR3 is TGTGCCAGCAGCTTGAGATCGGGGGGGAACACAGATACGCAGTATTTT. Translating it yields CASSLRSGGNTDTQYF.